A selection of T cell receptor beta chains follows, all from one sample in a study of identical twins. TCRdb used MiXCR to reprocess the 5' RACE reads, holding one entry per CDR3 protein. This table holds 150,000 or so distinct CDR3 sequences, under 4.5% found once. The sample comprised memory T cells sorted from blood. These receptor sequences come from a man aged 18 to 30 in good health. Both conserved end residues are part of each CDR3. The D gene is left open where the match is weak. The size field is filled for only some rows; it gives once, few, many or a size class.

J	size	length	D	V	CDR3	DNA
TRBJ2-7	many	13	TRBD2	TRBV20-1	CSAGGRGSYEQYF	TGCAGTGCTGGCGGGAGAGGGTCCTACGAGCAGTACTTC
TRBJ2-3	many	16	-	TRBV3-1	CASSQVGRAYTDTQYF	TGTGCCAGCAGCCAAGTGGGTCGGGCCTACACAGATACGCAGTATTTT
TRBJ2-7	-	14	-	TRBV5-1	CASSFTGSSYEQYF	TGCGCCAGCAGCTTTACAGGCAGCTCCTACGAGCAGTACTTC
TRBJ2-1	few	14	TRBD2	TRBV7-2	CASSRDRAGGIQFF	TGTGCCAGCAGCCGCGATCGGGCGGGAGGCATCCAGTTCTTC
TRBJ1-2	few	14	-	TRBV3-1	CASSHQQGSSGYTF	TGTGCCAGCAGCCACCAACAGGGCTCATCTGGCTACACCTTC
TRBJ2-1	many	15	-	TRBV19	CASSIDAFSYNEQFF	TGTGCCAGTAGTATAGATGCGTTTTCCTACAATGAGCAGTTCTTC
TRBJ2-3	many	16	TRBD2	TRBV5-1	CASSLEGRAGTDTQYF	TGCGCCAGCAGCTTGGAAGGGAGGGCCGGCACAGATACGCAGTATTTT
TRBJ2-2	many	16	-	TRBV10-2	CASIASGPWNTGELFF	TGCGCCAGCATTGCTTCTGGCCCTTGGAACACCGGGGAGCTGTTTTTT
TRBJ2-5	many	15	-	TRBV5-6	CASSLTGRAQETQYF	TGTGCCAGCAGCTTGACAGGGAGGGCCCAAGAGACCCAGTACTTC
TRBJ2-1	many	15	TRBD2	TRBV20-1	CSAPTRLAGFLEQFF	TGCAGTGCCCCCACCCGGCTAGCGGGTTTCTTAGAGCAGTTCTTC
TRBJ2-1	many	16	-	TRBV27	CASSLLGRQGGNEQFF	TGTGCCAGCAGTTTACTGGGTAGGCAGGGGGGCAATGAGCAGTTCTTC
TRBJ2-1	many	14	TRBD2	TRBV6-4	CASSDLSGGNEQFF	TGTGCCAGCAGTGATCTGTCGGGGGGCAATGAGCAGTTCTTC
TRBJ1-4	many	15	-	TRBV29-1	CSVEESSGANEKLFF	TGCAGCGTTGAAGAGTCATCGGGGGCGAATGAAAAACTGTTTTTT
TRBJ1-1	many	12	TRBD1	TRBV20-1	CSAPGQGTEAFF	TGCAGTGCTCCCGGACAGGGCACTGAAGCTTTCTTT
TRBJ2-7	medium-sized	15	TRBD1	TRBV12-3/TRBV12-4	CASSRSGQGNNEQYF	TGTGCCAGCTCCCGGTCAGGACAGGGCAATAACGAGCAGTACTTC
TRBJ2-7	many	17	-	TRBV6-5	CASSYSPRPGTPYEQYF	TGTGCCAGCAGTTACTCCCCCCGGCCAGGGACCCCCTACGAGCAGTACTTC
TRBJ1-2	many	12	-	TRBV29-1	CSVGRGAEGYTF	TGCAGCGTGGGACGTGGGGCAGAGGGCTACACCTTC
TRBJ2-5	many	14	-	TRBV9	CASSAPTPGETQYF	TGTGCCAGCAGCGCTCCCACTCCCGGAGAGACCCAGTACTTC
TRBJ2-1	many	13	TRBD1	TRBV11-2	CASSFYRGREQFF	TGTGCCAGCAGCTTTTACAGGGGCCGTGAGCAGTTCTTC
TRBJ2-1	many	15	-	TRBV20-1	CSARQGRPSLHEQFF	TGCAGTGCTAGACAGGGGAGGCCAAGTCTCCATGAGCAGTTCTTC
TRBJ2-1	many	16	TRBD1	TRBV28	CASSFPDRGLPNEQFF	TGTGCCAGCAGTTTCCCGGACAGGGGGTTACCCAATGAGCAGTTCTTC
TRBJ2-3	many	16	TRBD1	TRBV7-2	CASSLGGGAGTDTQYF	TGTGCCAGCAGCTTAGGAGGGGGCGCCGGGACAGATACGCAGTATTTT
TRBJ1-2	many	13	-	TRBV12-3/TRBV12-4	CASTGGHTVGYTF	TGTGCCAGCACCGGGGGCCACACCGTGGGCTACACCTTC